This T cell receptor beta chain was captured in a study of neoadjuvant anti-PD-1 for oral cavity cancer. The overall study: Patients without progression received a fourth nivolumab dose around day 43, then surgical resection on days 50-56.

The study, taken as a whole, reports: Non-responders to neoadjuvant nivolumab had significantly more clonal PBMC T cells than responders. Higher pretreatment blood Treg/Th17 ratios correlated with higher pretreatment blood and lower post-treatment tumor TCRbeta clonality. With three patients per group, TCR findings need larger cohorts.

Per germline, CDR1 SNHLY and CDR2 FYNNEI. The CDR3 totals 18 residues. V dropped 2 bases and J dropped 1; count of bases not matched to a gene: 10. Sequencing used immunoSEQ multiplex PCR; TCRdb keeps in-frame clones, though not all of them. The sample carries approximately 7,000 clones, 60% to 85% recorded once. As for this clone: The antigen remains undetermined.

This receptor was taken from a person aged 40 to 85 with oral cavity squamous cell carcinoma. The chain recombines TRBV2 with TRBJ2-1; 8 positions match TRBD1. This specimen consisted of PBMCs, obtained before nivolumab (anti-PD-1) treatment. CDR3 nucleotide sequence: TGTGCCAGCAGTGAATTTATAGGGCAGGGGGCTTCCTACAATGAGCAGTTCTTC. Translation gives CASSEFIGQGASYNEQFF. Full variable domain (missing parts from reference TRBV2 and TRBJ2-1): EPEVTQTPSHQVTQMGQEVILRCVPISNHLYFYWYRQILGQKVEFLVSFYNNEISEKSEIFDDQFSVERPDGSNFTLKIRSTKLEDSAMYFCASSEFIGQGASYNEQFFGPGTRLTVL.